This T cell receptor beta chain was obtained from a study of T-cell memory formation after mild COVID-19. In the study overall: In these data, TCR clusters were largely donor specific. Points from the study as a whole: Cross-reactive memory appears to have joined, as suggested by some responding clones showing up in pre-infection memory. CD4+ contracting clones were mainly CM and EM; CD8+ ones, EMRA.

In the case of this clonotype: Antigen specificity is unknown.

5'RACE primed from the constant segment yielded TCR alpha and TCR beta cDNA libraries bearing sample barcodes and UMIs. TCRdb itself ran the 5' RACE reads through MiXCR, one entry per CDR3 protein. The profile shows around 190,000 distinct CDR3 sequences, about 18% of them singletons. This CDR3 spans 14 amino acids. Germline V CDR1 and CDR2: LGHNA, YSLEER. The ends were cut back, 0 bases at V and 0 bases at J, with 3 bases in the middle. The source is a man between 18 and 29 years old who had mild COVID-19 (a few samples of this study predate the infection). Cell type and time point are not known. This chain links TRBV4-3 with TRBJ1-3, with D unclear. Material: PBMCs or a T cell subset sorted from them (not recorded which). The CDR3 DNA is TGCGCCAGCAGCCAAGACAGCTCTGGAAACACCATATATTTT. It encodes CASSQDSSGNTIYF.